The T cell receptor beta chain described here comes from a study of kidney transplant recipient with SARS-CoV-2 infection. TCRdb processed the reads anew with MiXCR; each CDR3 protein has one entry. The table shows 200,000 to 300,000 distinct CDR3 sequences, with 29% occurring only once. Germline lookup yields CDR1 DFQATT and CDR2 SNEGSKA (reference sequence). V was clipped by 4 bases and J by 1 base, with 10 bases between them. This CDR3 region has 13 residues. Details on this clonotype: Since a much larger clone is just one base distant, this may be a read error.

Here the sequenced sample was a blood sample, taken at baseline and on approximately day 120 from a kidney transplant recipient. The receptor's source is a male patient in his thirties who had COVID-19 and was a kidney transplant recipient. The graft donor may have contributed some T cells. The chain carries TRBV20-1 and TRBJ1-1; D gene ambiguous. CDR3 protein: CSAIGDTNTEAFF. The CDR3 DNA reads as TGCAGTGCTATCGGGGATACGAACACTGAAGCTTTCTTT.